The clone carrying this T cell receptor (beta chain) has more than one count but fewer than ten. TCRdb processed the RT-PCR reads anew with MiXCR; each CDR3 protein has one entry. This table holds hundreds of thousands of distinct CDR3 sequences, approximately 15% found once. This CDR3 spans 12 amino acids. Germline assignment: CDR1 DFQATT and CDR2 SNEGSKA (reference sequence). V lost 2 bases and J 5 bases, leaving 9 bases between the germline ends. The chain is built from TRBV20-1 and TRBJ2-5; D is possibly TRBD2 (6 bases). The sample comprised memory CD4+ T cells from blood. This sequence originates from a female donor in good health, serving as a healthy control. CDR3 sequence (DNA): TGCAGTGCTAGACTAGCGCAGGAGACCCAGTACTTC. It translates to CSARLAQETQYF.